These 20 T cell receptor beta chains share one sample of origin, sequenced in a study of shared clonotypes between healthy human individuals. TCRdb keeps only in-frame clones here, not all; method: immunoSEQ multiplex PCR. Found here are about 1.9 million clones, about 93% of them singletons; the top ten hold around 1.7%. Positively selected for CCR7, the CD45RO-negative cells used as naive CD8 cells excluded terminally differentiated effector memory CD45RA+ cells. Sequencing used naive CD8+ T cells from PBMCs. The receptors here all came from a man aged 18 to 29 in good health. Some clones in this sample may be carry-over from other donors' samples.

The rearrangement links TRBV25-1 to TRBJ2-5; tentative D call: TRBD1 (5 bases). V lost 1 base to trimming and J lost 3 bases, with 9 bases between them. CDR1 and CDR2 from the germline V gene are MGHDK and SYGVNS. The CDR3 extends over 14 amino acids. The CDR3 sequence is CASSESETEETQYF. CDR3 nucleotides: TGTGCCAGCAGTGAATCGGAGACAGAAGAGACCCAGTACTTC. Together with reference TRBV25-1 and TRBJ2-5, the CDR3 gives the full variable domain: EADIYQTPRYLVIGTGKKITLECSQTMGHDKMYWYQQDPGMELHLIHYSYGVNSTEKGDLSSESTVSRIRTEHFPLTLESARPSHTSQYLCASSESETEETQYFGPGTRLLVL.

The gene calls are TRBV11-2 and TRBJ1-6, with no clear D. Germline V lookup: CDR1 SGHAT, CDR2 FQNNGV. CDR3 length equals 19 residues. Trimming removed 1 base from V and 1 base from J, with 17 bases in between. CDR3 sequence (DNA): TGTGCCAGCAGCTTAGGCACGATGATAGTAGGGTCCTATAATTCACCCCTCCACTTT. It yields the protein CASSLGTMIVGSYNSPLHF.

The chain carries TRBV5-1 and TRBJ2-5; 8 bases match TRBD1. From germline, CDR1 is SGHRS and CDR2 YFSETQ. Losses at the gene ends were 4 bases for V and 4 bases for J; bases not matched to a gene: 9. CDR3 length equals 15 residues. The CDR3 reads CASSPTGDLGETQYF. Written as DNA, the CDR3 is TGCGCCAGCAGCCCGACAGGGGATTTGGGAGAGACCCAGTACTTC. The whole variable domain, filled in from reference TRBV5-1 and TRBJ2-5, reads KAGVTQTPRYLIKTRGQQVTLSCSPISGHRSVSWYQQTPGQGLQFLFEYFSETQRNKGNFPGRFSGRQFSNSRSEMNVSTLELGDSALYLCASSPTGDLGETQYFGPGTRLLVL.

The V and J genes are TRBV9 and TRBJ2-7; perhaps D is TRBD1 or TRBD2 (6 bases each). CDR3 size: 16 residues. Germline loops: CDR1 SGDLS, CDR2 YYNGEE. V shed 0 bases and J shed 6 bases, with 19 bases lying between them. CDR3: CASSVAGDFPRGEQYF. The CDR3 nucleotides are TGTGCCAGCAGCGTAGCTGGGGACTTTCCCAGGGGCGAGCAGTACTTC.

The rearrangement joins TRBV15 to TRBJ2-1; 13 nucleotides align to TRBD2. Germline CDR1 is LNHNV and CDR2 is YYDKDF (reference sequence). The trim removed 0 bases at V and 4 bases at J, leaving 0 bases unmatched. This CDR3 contains 16 residues. CDR3 region: CATSRELAGGYNEQFF. As DNA, the CDR3 is TGTGCCACCAGCAGAGAACTAGCGGGAGGGTACAATGAGCAGTTCTTC.

The chain couples TRBV5-1 to TRBJ2-2; 7 bases align to TRBD2. Germline-derived CDR1 and CDR2 are SGHRS and YFSETQ. V was pared by 3 bases and J by 4 bases, with 9 bases of the junction left unmatched. The CDR3 consists of 16 residues. CDR3: CASSYGLDAGTGELFF. The CDR3 DNA reads as TGCGCCAGCAGCTACGGACTAGATGCGGGCACCGGGGAGCTGTTTTTT.

This chain connects TRBV9 to TRBJ1-2; TRBD1 matches at 7 bases. This CDR3 region has 12 residues. V shed 4 bases, J shed 7 bases, and the junction held 4 bases outside the gene matches. Germline CDR1 and CDR2: SGDLS and YYNGEE. The CDR3 protein is CASSTRTGGYTF. Written as DNA, the CDR3 is TGTGCCAGCAGCACCCGGACAGGTGGCTACACCTTC.

This clone was detected only once. V usage is TRBV7-2 and J usage is TRBJ1-3, with TRBD1 as a possible D gene (5 bases). Trimming left V 4 bases short and J 0 bases short, with 13 bases between. CDR3 size: 16 residues. Germline V CDR1 and CDR2: SGHTA, FQGNSA. CDR3: CASSSLGGISGNTIYF. CDR3 in DNA: TGTGCCAGCAGCTCTCTTGGGGGGATCTCTGGAAACACCATATATTTT. The full variable domain, its missing parts supplied by reference TRBV7-2 and TRBJ1-3, is GAGVSQSPSNKVTEKGKDVELRCDPISGHTALYWYRQSLGQGLEFLIYFQGNSAPDKSGLPSDRFSAERTGGSVSTLTIQRTQQEDSAVYLCASSSLGGISGNTIYFGEGSWLTVV.

This rearrangement joins TRBV11-2 to TRBJ2-1; D ambiguous. With 2 bases removed from V and 6 bases from J, the gap between germline ends came to 20 bases. The CDR3 covers 17 residues. CDR1 and CDR2 (germline): SGHAT, FQNNGV. CDR3 protein: CASSLNIRAGPANEQFF. The CDR3 DNA sequence: TGTGCCAGCAGCTTAAATATTCGGGCTGGACCTGCCAATGAGCAGTTCTTC.

The count of this clone is one. This chain connects TRBV29-1 to TRBJ2-3, with D possibly TRBD1 on 5 matching bases. V was shortened by 4 bases and J by 0 bases, with 14 bases between the two germline ends. The CDR3 contains 15 residues. In germline, CDR1 is SQVTM, CDR2 ANQGSEA. The CDR3 DNA reads as TGCAGCGTTGGGATGTCAGGGCTTAGCACAGATACGCAGTATTTT. Its translation is CSVGMSGLSTDTQYF.

The V gene is TRBV30, the J gene TRBJ2-7; D is perhaps TRBD1 (6 bases). V lost 4 bases and J lost 4, with 17 bases in between. CDR3 length equals 14 residues. Germline V lookup: CDR1 GTSNPN, CDR2 SVGIG (reference sequence). CDR3 sequence: CAWTGAGTGYEQYF. As DNA, the CDR3 is TGTGCCTGGACAGGGGCCGGGACCGGGTACGAGCAGTACTTC.

The rearrangement uses TRBV10-3 and TRBJ1-1; 8 nucleotides match TRBD1. The CDR3 runs 14 residues. Germline loops: CDR1 ENHRY, CDR2 SYGVKD. The V segment lost 10 bases and the J segment 1 base; nucleotides outside the gene matches: 8. CDR3 nucleotide sequence: TGTGCCACCAGATCGCAGGGGGCGAACACTGAAGCTTTCTTT. This sequence encodes CATRSQGANTEAFF.

In nucleotides, the CDR3 is TGTGCCAGCAGTTTGCTAGCGGGAGGGCACGAGACCCAGTACTTC. Its protein product is CASSLLAGGHETQYF. The chain has TRBV6-5 and TRBJ2-5; TRBD2 matches 12 bases. The V segment lost 4 bases and the J segment 5 bases; nucleotides outside the gene matches: 5. CDR3 length equals 15 residues. Per the germline V gene, CDR1 is MNHEY and CDR2 is SVGAGI.

The CDR3 DNA is TGTGCCAGCTTCTCAGGACGGAGCAATCAGCCCCAGCATTTT. As protein: CASFSGRSNQPQHF. This rearrangement joins TRBV28 to TRBJ1-5; D is unclear. Trimming took 8 bases from V and 1 from J, leaving 12 bases between them. Germline V lookup: CDR1 MDHEN, CDR2 SYDVKM. CDR3 length equals 14 residues.

This clone was found once. The rearrangement joins TRBV4-1 to TRBJ2-7; tentative D call: TRBD2 (5 bases). Germline assignment: CDR1 MGHRA and CDR2 YSYEKL. The CDR3 consists of 14 residues. V lost 4 bases and J lost 5, with 15 bases in between. The CDR3 loop is CASSLLGAGNEQYF. CDR3 sequence (DNA): TGCGCCAGCAGCCTCCTCGGTGCCGGGAACGAGCAGTACTTC.

The J gene is TRBJ1-1, the V gene TRBV7-8; tentative D call: TRBD1 (5 bases). There are 15 residues in the CDR3. CDR1 and CDR2 from the germline V gene are SGHVS and FQNEAQ. Trimming stripped 8 bases from V and 0 bases from J, with 16 bases between. For the CDR3, the DNA is TGTGCCAGCGAAGACGGAGGGGCAATGAACACTGAAGCTTTCTTT. It yields the protein CASEDGGAMNTEAFF.

The chain recombines TRBV27 with TRBJ2-7; D might be TRBD1 (7 bases). The V and J ends lost 10 bases and 4 bases respectively, with 11 bases between them. The CDR3 is 11 amino acids. Germline assignment: CDR1 MNHEY and CDR2 SMNVEV (reference sequence). DNA for the CDR3: TGTGCCACAGGGGGGATGTACGAGCAGTACTTC. Translated, it gives CATGGMYEQYF.

The chain combines TRBV5-1 with TRBJ2-3, with 7 bases matching TRBD2. This CDR3 region has 16 residues. Germline values: CDR1 SGHRS, CDR2 YFSETQ. With 0 bases clipped from V and 4 bases from J, the junction kept 8 bases outside the gene matches. The CDR3 DNA reads as TGCGCCAGCAGCTTGGTAGGTCAGGGAGGGGCAGATACGCAGTATTTT. This gives the protein CASSLVGQGGADTQYF.

CDR3 region: CASTPRTGELFF. Written as DNA, the CDR3 is TGTGCCAGCACCCCCCGCACCGGGGAGCTGTTTTTT. The V gene is TRBV6-6, the J gene TRBJ2-2; no firm D call. The length of the CDR3 is 12 residues. CDR1 and CDR2 (germline): MNHNY, SVGAGI (reference sequence). The ends were cut back, 7 bases at V and 4 bases at J, with 7 bases in the middle.

V and J are TRBV6-6 and TRBJ2-5; a weak D match, TRBD2 (5 bases). The J call may be wrong; the DNA end is better matched by TRBJ2-7. The CDR3 sequence is 15 residues long. Germline V gives CDR1 MNHNY, CDR2 SVGAGI (reference sequence). CDR3 protein: CASSYSSDTDYEQYF. In nucleotides, the CDR3 is TGTGCCAGCAGTTACTCTAGCGACACCGACTACGAGCAGTACTTC.